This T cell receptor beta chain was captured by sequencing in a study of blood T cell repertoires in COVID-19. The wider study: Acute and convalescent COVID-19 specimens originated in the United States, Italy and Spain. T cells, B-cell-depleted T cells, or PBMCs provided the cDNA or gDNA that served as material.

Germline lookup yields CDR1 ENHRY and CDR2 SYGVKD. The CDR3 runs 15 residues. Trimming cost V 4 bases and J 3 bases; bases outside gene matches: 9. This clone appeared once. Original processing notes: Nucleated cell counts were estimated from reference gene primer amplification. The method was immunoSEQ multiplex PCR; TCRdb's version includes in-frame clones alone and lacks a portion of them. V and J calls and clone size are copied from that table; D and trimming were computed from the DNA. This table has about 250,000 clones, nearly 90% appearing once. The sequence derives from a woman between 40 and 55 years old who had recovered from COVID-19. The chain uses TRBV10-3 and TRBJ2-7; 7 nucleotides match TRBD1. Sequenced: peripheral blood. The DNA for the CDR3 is TGTGCCATCAGTGCCACAAGGGGACAGAGCTACGAGCAGTACTTC. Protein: CAISATRGQSYEQYF.